One and the same sample provided the 18 T cell receptor beta chains below, sequenced in a study of T cells after posttransplantation cyclophosphamide. A marrow graft followed busulfan-fludarabine conditioning, with cyclophosphamide on days +3 and +4. Generated by immunoSEQ multiplex PCR, the TCRdb table keeps only in-frame clones and is missing some. The sample has under 7,500 clones; more than 75% are singletons. Sequenced material: PBMCs, taken after allogeneic stem cell transplant with posttransplant cyclophosphamide. These receptors came from a female patient in her 50s who received an allogeneic stem cell transplant from a related donor, was CMV-positive, and had no GVHD. Some T cells may have originated in the graft donor.

By share, this clone counts as medium-sized (0.01 to 0.1%). V is TRBV2 and J is TRBJ2-7, with D possibly being TRBD2 (6 bases). Deletions cut 7 bases from V and 2 bases from J, with 18 bases between. Germline V gene lookup returns CDR1 SNHLY and CDR2 FYNNEI. The CDR3 contains 15 residues. The CDR3: CASTGRGRGAYEQYF. For the CDR3, the DNA is TGTGCCAGCACCGGGAGAGGGAGAGGGGCCTACGAGCAGTACTTC.

This chain links TRBV5-1 with TRBJ2-5; no reliable D call. The V gene's germline CDR1 is SGHRS and CDR2 YFSETQ. The CDR3 length is 11 residues. V was clipped by 3 bases and J by 2 bases, with 2 bases between them. CDR3 sequence: CASSSQETQYF. The CDR3, as DNA: TGCGCCAGCAGCTCACAAGAGACCCAGTACTTC.

This chain links TRBV5-1 with TRBJ2-3; TRBD2 aligns across 9 bases. The CDR3 is made up of 16 amino acids. CDR1 is SGHRS, CDR2 YFSETQ, per germline. J lost 1 base, V lost 0 bases, and 3 bases had no gene match. The CDR3 DNA is TGCGCCAGCAGCTTGGAAGCGGGGGGCCGCACAGATACGCAGTATTTT. Its translation is CASSLEAGGRTDTQYF.

The V gene is TRBV7-9, the J gene TRBJ1-4; D perhaps matches TRBD1 (6 bases). Trimming cost V 3 bases and J 0 bases, with 17 bases left between them. The CDR3 has 18 amino acids. Per the germline V gene, CDR1 is SEHNR and CDR2 is FQNEAQ (reference sequence). This CDR3 is CASSFPLQGGATNEKLFF. The CDR3 DNA sequence: TGTGCCAGCAGCTTCCCGTTACAGGGAGGGGCAACTAATGAAAAACTGTTTTTT.

The chain combines TRBV10-1 with TRBJ2-1; 7 bases align to TRBD1. The V gene end was trimmed by 3 bases and the J gene end by 0 bases; junction bases not matched to a gene: 5. CDR3 length: 16 amino acids. CDR1 and CDR2 (germline): WNHNN, SYGVQD (reference sequence). CDR3 DNA sequence: TGCGCCAGCAGTGAATACCGGGACAGCTCCTACAATGAGCAGTTCTTC. Translating it yields CASSEYRDSSYNEQFF.

J is TRBJ1-2 and V is TRBV4-1; D may be TRBD1 (6 bases). CDR1 is MGHRA, CDR2 YSYEKL, per germline. The ends were cut back, 3 bases at V and 3 bases at J, with 14 bases in the middle. The CDR3 runs to 15 residues. CDR3 region: CASSHQTGYDYGYTF. CDR3 bases: TGCGCCAGCAGCCACCAGACAGGATATGACTATGGCTACACCTTC.

The rearrangement links TRBV5-1 to TRBJ2-5; 7 bases align to TRBD2. V was clipped by 3 bases and J by 5 bases; unmatched bases: 4. Germline V gene data show CDR1 as SGHRS and CDR2 as YFSETQ. CDR3 length: 13 amino acids. CDR3 in DNA: TGCGCCAGCAGCTCAGGACTAGTCGAGACCCAGTACTTC. Translation gives CASSSGLVETQYF.

J is TRBJ2-5 and V is TRBV28; TRBD2 might be the D (6 bases). In germline, CDR1 is MDHEN, CDR2 SYDVKM. This CDR3 contains 14 residues. Trimming left V 5 bases short and J 4 bases short, with 14 bases between. For the CDR3, the DNA is TGTGCCAGCAGTCCGCCGGGACTGGGAGAGACCCAGTACTTC. It codes for CASSPPGLGETQYF.

About this clone itself: The junction and the germline gene differ at one end; a read error may be behind it. The same CDR3 also results from other DNA sequences found in this sample. J is TRBJ1-6 and V is TRBV5-1; D is unresolved. The length of the CDR3 is 14 residues. The germline gives CDR1 SGHRS, CDR2 YFSETQ. The CDR3 coding sequence is TGCGCCAGCAGCTTGGCGGGGTATAATTCCCCCCTCCACTTT. Its translation: CASSLAGYNSPLHF.

This clone has only one observation. The V and J genes are TRBV5-1 and TRBJ2-1; 10 nucleotides agree with TRBD2. CDR1 SGHRS and CDR2 YFSETQ come from the germline V gene. The CDR3 has 15 amino acids. The junction had 4 bases not matched to a gene; V was cut back by 4 bases and J by 3 bases. For the CDR3, the DNA is TGCGCCAGCAGCCCCCTAGCGGGGGTCTACAATGAGCAGTTCTTC. As protein: CASSPLAGVYNEQFF.

A word on this clone: Within the sample, other DNA sequences also encode this same CDR3. The rearrangement uses TRBV5-1 and TRBJ1-3; 8 bases map to TRBD1. Germline assignment: CDR1 SGHRS and CDR2 YFSETQ. This CDR3 has 16 residues. V lost 4 bases to trimming and J lost 0 bases; unmatched junction nucleotides: 6. In DNA, the CDR3 is TGCGCCAGCAGCAGGGGACAGGTCCACTCTGGAAACACCATATATTTT. As protein: CASSRGQVHSGNTIYF.

The rearrangement uses TRBV5-1 and TRBJ1-1; 7 bases line up with TRBD1. The CDR3 loop spans 16 amino acids. The trim removed 2 bases at V and 0 bases at J, leaving 7 bases unmatched. Germline V lookup: CDR1 SGHRS, CDR2 YFSETQ. The CDR3 DNA follows: TGCGCCAGCAGCTTCACGCCCGACAGGGTGAACACTGAAGCTTTCTTT. This sequence encodes CASSFTPDRVNTEAFF.

This clone has a single count. V gene TRBV9 combines with J gene TRBJ2-7; TRBD1 matches at 7 bases. Unmatched junction bases numbered 16, after V lost 0 bases and J lost 4 bases. The CDR3 consists of 18 residues. CDR1 is SGDLS and CDR2 is YYNGEE in the germline V gene. Here the CDR3 reads CASSVGTSTGQFAYEQYF. CDR3 coding DNA: TGTGCCAGCAGCGTAGGAACCTCGACAGGGCAATTCGCGTACGAGCAGTACTTC.

V gene TRBV19 combines with J gene TRBJ1-1, with 8 bases fitting TRBD1. CDR1 and CDR2 from the germline V gene are LNHDA and SQIVND (reference sequence). V dropped 3 bases and J dropped 5; count of bases not matched to a gene: 8. The CDR3 totals 15 residues. The CDR3, as DNA: TGTGCCAGTAGTATTCCCCAGGGGGCTATGACTGAAGCTTTCTTT. Its translation: CASSIPQGAMTEAFF.

This sequence joins TRBV5-6 and TRBJ1-2, with D perhaps TRBD1 (6 bases). This CDR3 is 12 amino acids long. The germline CDR1 and CDR2 sequences are SGHDT and YYEEEE. V lost 3 bases and J lost 8, with 11 bases in between. Written as DNA, the CDR3 is TGTGCCAGCAGCTCCACAGGGCCCGGCTACACCTTC. Amino acid sequence: CASSSTGPGYTF.

The genes are TRBV10-3 and TRBJ1-1; perhaps TRBD1 as D (5 bases). CDR1 is ENHRY and CDR2 is SYGVKD in the germline V gene. V lost 9 bases and J lost 1, with 15 bases in between. CDR3 length: 14 amino acids. This CDR3 is CAIQETRWNTEAFF. Here the CDR3 DNA reads TGTGCCATACAGGAGACAAGGTGGAACACTGAAGCTTTCTTT.

This chain joins TRBV27 and TRBJ2-6; D unresolved. CDR1 is MNHEY and CDR2 is SMNVEV in the germline V gene (reference sequence). CDR3 length equals 14 residues. The V gene lost 4 bases and the J gene lost 0 bases, with 4 bases spanning the gap. The CDR3 DNA reads TGTGCCAGCAGTTCGTTCTCTGGGGCCAACGTCCTGACTTTC. This codes for CASSSFSGANVLTF.

The genes are TRBV27 and TRBJ2-1; tentative D call: TRBD2 (6 bases). This CDR3 has 12 amino acids. CDR1 is MNHEY, CDR2 SMNVEV, per germline (reference sequence). V shed 7 bases and J shed 5 bases, with 9 bases lying between them. In DNA form, the CDR3 reads TGTGCCAGCAAGGAGCGGGACAATGAGCAGTTCTTC. It specifies CASKERDNEQFF.